These 27 T cell receptor beta chains originate from one sample sequenced in a study of cytomegalovirus exposure and HLA in healthy donors. Profiling relied on immunoSEQ multiplex PCR, and the TCRdb table lists in-frame clones only, not all of them. This sample yields tens of thousands of clones, of which almost 95% are seen a single time; 1.4% to 1.5% belongs to the top ten. Sequences were obtained from PBMCs. Source of these receptors: a man younger than 35 in good health and CMV-seronegative.

The chain carries TRBV19 and TRBJ1-4; 8 bases fit TRBD1. The CDR3 is 17 amino acids. CDR1 is LNHDA, CDR2 SQIVND, per germline (reference sequence). The trim removed 6 bases at V and 7 bases at J, leaving 16 bases unmatched. In DNA form, the CDR3 reads TGTGCCAGTAGCATCGGACACCTCAGGGGGCGAAGTGAAAAACTGTTTTTT. This gives the protein CASSIGHLRGRSEKLFF.

Note on this clone: This CDR3 is also generated by other DNA sequences in the sample. The gene calls are TRBV5-1 and TRBJ2-2; perhaps TRBD1 as D (5 bases). The CDR3 extends over 15 amino acids. V was trimmed by 4 bases and J by 0 bases, leaving 10 bases between them. Germline CDR1 reads SGHRS; CDR2 reads YFSETQ. The CDR3 loop reads CASSPGQTNTGELFF. The CDR3 DNA sequence: TGCGCCAGCAGCCCCGGACAAACGAACACCGGGGAGCTGTTTTTT.

The chain carries TRBV5-6 and TRBJ2-2, with unresolved D. Looked up from germline, CDR1 is SGHDT and CDR2 is YYEEEE. V shed 0 bases and J shed 6 bases, with 15 bases lying between them. The CDR3 has 16 amino acids. The CDR3: CASSLVPRVRPGELFF. The CDR3 DNA is TGTGCCAGCAGCTTGGTCCCGCGAGTCAGGCCCGGGGAGCTGTTTTTT.

The genes are TRBV4-1 and TRBJ1-1; no clear D. Germline CDR1 MGHRA, CDR2 YSYEKL. V lost 3 bases to trimming and J lost 1 base, with 9 bases between them. This CDR3 has 14 amino acids. In DNA, the CDR3 is TGCGCCAGCAGCCACCGGGAGGGGAACACTGAAGCTTTCTTT. Translation gives CASSHREGNTEAFF.

This rearrangement joins TRBV11-2 to TRBJ2-5; 10 bases align to TRBD2. Per the germline V gene, CDR1 is SGHAT and CDR2 is FQNNGV. The CDR3 runs 15 residues. With 0 bases clipped from V and 4 bases from J, the junction kept 2 bases outside the gene matches. The CDR3 spells CASSLDSGRSETQYF. The DNA of the CDR3 is TGTGCCAGCAGCTTAGATAGCGGGAGGTCAGAGACCCAGTACTTC. Using reference TRBV11-2 and TRBJ2-5 for the parts outside the CDR3, the full variable domain is EAGVAQSPRYKIIEKRQSVAFWCNPISGHATLYWYQQILGQGPKLLIQFQNNGVVDDSQLPKDRFSAERLKGVDSTLKIQPAKLEDSAVYLCASSLDSGRSETQYFGPGTRLLVL.

The J gene is TRBJ1-1, the V gene TRBV27; D possibly corresponds to TRBD1 (6 bases). V was cut by 7 bases and J by 2 bases, with 11 bases left in between. The CDR3 is 13 residues long. CDR1 MNHEY and CDR2 SMNVEV come from the germline V gene (reference sequence). The CDR3 DNA follows: TGTGCCAGCAAAAAACAGGGAAACACTGAAGCTTTCTTT. This codes for CASKKQGNTEAFF.

The V gene is TRBV10-3, the J gene TRBJ1-5, with D maybe TRBD1 (6 bases). The CDR3 extends over 16 amino acids. The germline V gene has CDR1 ENHRY and CDR2 SYGVKD. V gave up 2 bases and J gave up 0 bases, with 11 bases separating them. CDR3 sequence reads: CAISEPRGSSNQPQHF. The CDR3 DNA is TGTGCCATCAGTGAGCCCAGGGGCAGTAGCAATCAGCCCCAGCATTTT.

This chain connects TRBV11-2 to TRBJ2-3, with TRBD2 identical over 9 bases. V lost 1 base to trimming and J lost 4 bases; unmatched junction nucleotides: 9. The V gene's germline CDR1 is SGHAT and CDR2 FQNNGV. The CDR3 is made up of 17 amino acids. This chain's CDR3 is CASSLVTSGGRSDTQYF. The CDR3 DNA reads as TGTGCCAGCAGCTTAGTGACTAGCGGAGGGAGGTCAGATACGCAGTATTTT.

This sequence joins TRBV2 and TRBJ2-5; TRBD2 matches at 8 bases. The V segment lost 0 bases and the J segment 4 bases; nucleotides outside the gene matches: 13. This CDR3 contains 18 residues. Germline V gene sequence: CDR1 SNHLY, CDR2 FYNNEI. CDR3 in amino acids: CASSEAGFLRLAGETQYF. CDR3 nucleotides: TGTGCCAGCAGTGAAGCGGGTTTTCTTCGTCTAGCGGGAGAGACCCAGTACTTC.

This clone was seen a single time. The chain is built from TRBV29-1 and TRBJ2-1; 7 positions agree with TRBD1. Germline CDR1 is SQVTM and CDR2 is ANQGSEA. V shed 1 base, J shed 5 bases, and the junction held 8 bases outside the gene matches. The CDR3 has 15 residues. The CDR3 coding sequence is TGCAGCGTTGAAGTGTTAGGGGGCTTCGACAATGAGCAGTTCTTC. Translating it yields CSVEVLGGFDNEQFF.

This clone was seen only once. V is TRBV7-9 and J is TRBJ1-1, with TRBD1 matching over 8 bases. V dropped 5 bases and J dropped 4; count of bases not matched to a gene: 12. Germline V gene sequence: CDR1 SEHNR, CDR2 FQNEAQ (reference sequence). This CDR3 region has 16 residues. CDR3 in DNA: TGTGCCAGCAGCGAAGGGCAGGGGGCGGCTGGCACTGAAGCTTTCTTT. Translation gives CASSEGQGAAGTEAFF.

The genes are TRBV21-1 and TRBJ2-5; the table's TRBD2 call for D was not verified on the DNA. TRBV21-1 corresponds to a pseudogene. CDR3 length: 18 residues. CDR3 nucleotides: TGTGCCAGCAGCAAAGCGAGATTGGGCCTAGCGGGAGAAGAGACCCAGTACTTC. Residues: CASSKARLGLAGEETQYF.

The table lists this clone with a few counts. The rearrangement links TRBV2 to TRBJ2-7; D is possibly TRBD2 (5 bases). This CDR3 comprises 9 residues. V was trimmed by 8 bases and J by 7 bases, leaving 6 bases between them. Germline V gene data show CDR1 as SNHLY and CDR2 as FYNNEI. CDR3 nucleotides: TGTGCCAGCGGAGGAGAGCAGTACTTC. It is translated as CASGGEQYF.

The chain couples TRBV6-5 to TRBJ2-2; 7 positions match TRBD1. This CDR3 comprises 13 residues. CDR1 is MNHEY, CDR2 SVGAGI, per germline. V shed 6 bases and J 4 bases; nucleotides not matched to a gene: 2. The CDR3 DNA is TGTGCCAGCAGGGCAGGGGGCACCGGGGAGCTGTTTTTT. This sequence encodes CASRAGGTGELFF.

This chain links TRBV27 with TRBJ2-7; 8 bases match TRBD1. Germline assignment: CDR1 MNHEY and CDR2 SMNVEV (reference sequence). The V gene end was trimmed by 6 bases and the J gene end by 5 bases; junction bases not matched to a gene: 9. The CDR3 spans 14 residues. Here the CDR3 reads CASSRTGLSDEQYF. CDR3 sequence (DNA): TGTGCCAGCAGCAGGACAGGGTTGTCTGACGAGCAGTACTTC.

The gene calls are TRBV28 and TRBJ2-7, with 7 bases lining up with TRBD1. From germline, CDR1 is MDHEN and CDR2 SYDVKM. V shed 2 bases and J 4 bases; nucleotides not matched to a gene: 5. The CDR3 consists of 14 residues. CDR3 in DNA: TGTGCCAGCAGTTTACTACAGGGGATGTACGAGCAGTACTTC. The encoded protein is CASSLLQGMYEQYF. The variable domain in full, completed from reference TRBV28 and TRBJ2-7, reads DVKVTQSSRYLVKRTGEKVFLECVQDMDHENMFWYRQDPGLGLRLIYFSYDVKMKEKGDIPEGYSVSREKKERFSLILESASTNQTSMYLCASSLLQGMYEQYFGPGTRLTVT.

V usage is TRBV15 and J usage is TRBJ1-5; possible D gene TRBD1, 6 bases. V lost 1 base and J 6 bases, leaving 13 bases between the germline ends. The CDR3 runs to 15 residues. Germline V gene sequence: CDR1 LNHNV, CDR2 YYDKDF (reference sequence). In nucleotides, the CDR3 is TGTGCCACCAGCAGAGTGGCAGGGGCGGGTCAGCCCCAGCATTTT. Its protein product is CATSRVAGAGQPQHF.

J is TRBJ1-2 and V is TRBV27, with 10 nucleotides matching TRBD1. V gave up 0 bases and J gave up 7 bases; unmatched junction bases: 5. The CDR3 has 15 residues. Germline V lookup: CDR1 MNHEY, CDR2 SMNVEV (reference sequence). The CDR3 loop reads CASSLSRQGAPGYTF. For the CDR3, the DNA is TGTGCCAGCAGTTTATCGAGACAGGGGGCGCCTGGCTACACCTTC.

This chain connects TRBV7-2 to TRBJ2-5, with D perhaps TRBD2 (6 bases). With 4 bases removed from V and 4 bases from J, the gap between germline ends came to 10 bases. The CDR3 is 13 amino acids. Germline V gene sequence: CDR1 SGHTA, CDR2 FQGNSA. The CDR3 sequence is CASSSSGVETQYF. The CDR3 bases are TGTGCCAGCAGCTCGTCGGGGGTAGAGACCCAGTACTTC.

This sequence joins TRBV10-2 and TRBJ2-7; a possible D gene is TRBD2 (6 bases). CDR3 length: 14 residues. Per germline, CDR1 WSHSY and CDR2 SAAADI. V lost 2 bases and J 1 base, leaving 9 bases between the germline ends. CDR3 nucleotide sequence: TGCGCCAGCAGTGAGCTCCGGGAGTCCTACGAGCAGTACTTC. Translating it yields CASSELRESYEQYF.

This sequence joins TRBV27 and TRBJ1-5, with TRBD1 matching over 8 bases. V trimming: 6 bases; J trimming: 2 bases; junction bases outside the gene matches: 3. This CDR3 is 14 amino acids long. The germline V gene has CDR1 MNHEY and CDR2 SMNVEV (reference sequence). The CDR3 DNA follows: TGTGCCAGCAGCCCGGACAGGGGCAATCAGCCCCAGCATTTT. Translating it yields CASSPDRGNQPQHF.

The chain has TRBV5-3 and TRBJ1-2; TRBD1 agrees at 9 bases. TRBV5-3 is sorted into the ORF group, with uncertain function. Losses at the gene ends were 4 bases for V and 0 bases for J; bases not matched to a gene: 13. The CDR3 extends over 18 amino acids. The DNA for the CDR3 is TGTGCCAGAAGCCCACGCCGGGACAGGGCCCCCACTAACTATGGCTACACCTTC. Translation gives CARSPRRDRAPTNYGYTF.

The chain links TRBV7-2 to TRBJ2-3, with 9 nucleotides matching TRBD2. Losses at the gene ends were 0 bases for V and 2 bases for J; bases not matched to a gene: 3. CDR1 is SGHTA, CDR2 FQGNSA, per germline. The CDR3 totals 16 residues. The CDR3 spells CASSLAAGGHTDTQYF. The DNA for the CDR3 is TGTGCCAGCAGCTTAGCAGCGGGAGGCCACACAGATACGCAGTATTTT.

The chain recombines TRBV4-3 with TRBJ2-5; tentatively, D is TRBD1 (6 bases). V lost 0 bases to trimming and J lost 0 bases, with 14 bases between them. The V gene's germline CDR1 is LGHNA and CDR2 YSLEER. CDR3 length: 17 amino acids. CDR3 residues: CASSQEWDITYQETQYF. The CDR3 DNA follows: TGCGCCAGCAGCCAAGAATGGGACATAACGTACCAAGAGACCCAGTACTTC.

This chain connects TRBV28 to TRBJ2-7; D is undetermined. V lost 5 bases to trimming and J lost 8 bases, with 16 bases between them. The CDR3 has 13 amino acids. Germline-derived CDR1 and CDR2 are MDHEN and SYDVKM. Here the CDR3 DNA reads TGTGCCAGCAGTACGCAAACTCCGTTCCAGCAGTACTTC. As protein: CASSTQTPFQQYF.

The chain is built from TRBV14 and TRBJ2-3; TRBD2 matches at 9 bases. With 3 bases clipped from V and 3 bases from J, the junction kept 7 bases outside the gene matches. This CDR3 is 16 amino acids long. Looked up from germline, CDR1 is SGHDN and CDR2 is FVKESK. CDR3 DNA sequence: TGTGCCAGCAGCCAGTACTTAGCGGGAGATACAGATACGCAGTATTTT. The encoded protein is CASSQYLAGDTDTQYF.

This sequence joins TRBV4-3 and TRBJ1-2; D gene unclear. V lost 0 bases to trimming and J lost 3 bases, with 8 bases between them. This CDR3 spans 14 amino acids. Per germline, CDR1 LGHNA and CDR2 YSLEER. The CDR3 DNA reads as TGCGCCAGCAGCCAAGACGGGAACCACTATGGCTACACCTTC. Translation gives CASSQDGNHYGYTF.